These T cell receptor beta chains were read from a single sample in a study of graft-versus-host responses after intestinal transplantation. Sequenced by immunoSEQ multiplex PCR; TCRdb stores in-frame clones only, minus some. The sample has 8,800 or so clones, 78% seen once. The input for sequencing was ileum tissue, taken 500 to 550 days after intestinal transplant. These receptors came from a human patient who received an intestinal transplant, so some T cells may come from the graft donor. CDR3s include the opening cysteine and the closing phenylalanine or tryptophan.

CDR3 protein: CASSLDWGQGQTYGYTF; J gene: TRBJ1-2; V gene: TRBV7-2
CDR3 protein: CASSWGGQETQYF; J gene: TRBJ2-5; V gene: TRBV6-5
CDR3 protein: CASSGPNEQFF; J gene: TRBJ2-1; V gene: TRBV5-6
CDR3 protein: CASSTRLTNYGYTF; J gene: TRBJ1-2; V gene: TRBV4-3
CDR3 protein: CALTGGQGAYEQYF; J gene: TRBJ2-7; V gene: TRBV30
CDR3 protein: CASSQVGGDEKLFF; J gene: TRBJ1-4; V gene: TRBV4-1
CDR3 protein: CASSQTRARNTIYF; J gene: TRBJ1-3; V gene: TRBV14
CDR3 protein: CASSPQGLPNEKLFF; J gene: TRBJ1-4; V gene: TRBV2
CDR3 protein: CASSGGLAGRGTQYF; J gene: TRBJ2-3; V gene: TRBV9
CDR3 protein: CASSGFQGVQETQYF; J gene: TRBJ2-5; V gene: TRBV5-1
CDR3 protein: CASSQDRGSYNEKLFF; J gene: TRBJ1-4; V gene: TRBV4-3
CDR3 protein: CASSPRGPAPQETQYF; J gene: TRBJ2-5; V gene: TRBV18
CDR3 protein: CASSFLPDLNTEAFF; J gene: TRBJ1-1; V gene: TRBV5-1
CDR3 protein: CASSAGGVMNTEAFF; J gene: TRBJ1-1; V gene: TRBV9
CDR3 protein: CASSRQGRDNEQFF; J gene: TRBJ2-1; V gene: TRBV27
CDR3 protein: CASSTRQGHGQYF; J gene: TRBJ2-7; V gene: TRBV7-2
CDR3 protein: CASSLHADRPYEQYF; J gene: TRBJ2-7; V gene: TRBV7-6
CDR3 protein: CASSATDTQYF; J gene: TRBJ2-3; V gene: TRBV18
CDR3 protein: CASGGPGNEQFF; J gene: TRBJ2-1; V gene: TRBV5-1
CDR3 protein: CASSSRTGLYEQYF; J gene: TRBJ2-7; V gene: TRBV6-5
CDR3 protein: CASSYSTGASYEQYF; J gene: -; V gene: TRBV6-6
CDR3 protein: CASSLATRGLSFTGELFF; J gene: TRBJ2-2; V gene: TRBV28
CDR3 protein: CASRYSSSYEQYF; J gene: TRBJ2-7; V gene: TRBV6-1
CDR3 protein: CASSPTQHYEQYF; J gene: TRBJ2-7; V gene: TRBV18
CDR3 protein: CASGPTLHAVRNSPLHF; J gene: TRBJ1-6; V gene: TRBV6-4
CDR3 protein: CAIRRQGEAEQYF; J gene: TRBJ2-7; V gene: TRBV10-3
CDR3 protein: CSAQGRWTEAFF; J gene: TRBJ1-1; V gene: TRBV29-1
CDR3 protein: CASSLDSTNTEAFF; J gene: TRBJ1-1; V gene: TRBV5-1
CDR3 protein: CASSVILNTEAFF; J gene: TRBJ1-1; V gene: TRBV10-2
CDR3 protein: CASSSGIDDEQYF; J gene: -; V gene: TRBV18
CDR3 protein: CASSRDRTPYEQYF; J gene: TRBJ2-7; V gene: TRBV5-1
CDR3 protein: CASSESGTGRYEQYF; J gene: TRBJ2-7; V gene: TRBV6-1
CDR3 protein: CATSRDRWNTEAFF; J gene: TRBJ1-1; V gene: TRBV15
CDR3 protein: CASSDGRSYEQYF; J gene: TRBJ2-7; V gene: TRBV6-1
CDR3 protein: CASSTPQLAGVREQYF; J gene: TRBJ2-7; V gene: TRBV19
CDR3 protein: CAWSTSRQNTEAFF; J gene: TRBJ1-1; V gene: TRBV30
CDR3 protein: CASSYFSETQYF; J gene: TRBJ2-5; V gene: TRBV6-6
CDR3 protein: CASSFLAPPDRNYGYTF; J gene: TRBJ1-2; V gene: TRBV28
CDR3 protein: CASSQVPGQEYEQYF; J gene: TRBJ2-7; V gene: TRBV4-1
CDR3 protein: CAWSTLARSTGELFF; J gene: TRBJ2-2; V gene: TRBV30
CDR3 protein: CASSLKQGLGYTF; J gene: TRBJ1-2; V gene: TRBV7-2
CDR3 protein: CASSIAGGTEAFF; J gene: TRBJ1-1; V gene: TRBV9
CDR3 protein: CASQGGLQETQYF; J gene: TRBJ2-5; V gene: TRBV10-3
CDR3 protein: CASSPEGTGNTIYF; J gene: TRBJ1-3; V gene: TRBV18
CDR3 protein: CSVEDRQTGVRPEAFF; J gene: TRBJ1-1; V gene: TRBV29-1
CDR3 protein: CASSQQGAGANVLTF; J gene: TRBJ2-6; V gene: TRBV6-4